Below are 11 T cell receptor beta chains sequenced from a single sample in a study of T-cell reconstitution after alpha-beta-depleted transplantation in children. For TCRbeta, the library was prepared with unique molecular identifiers. TCRdb redid the calling of the PCR reads with MiXCR, one entry per CDR3 protein. This table holds fewer than 550,000 distinct CDR3 sequences, roughly an eighth found once. Sequenced here: PBMCs, mostly from graft donor cells, sampled 180 days after TCRalphabeta/CD19-depleted stem cell transplant. Receptor source: a female patient aged 2-15 years who had a stem cell transplant for aplastic anemia, so the T cells may come from the graft donor.

This clonotype was detected a few times. This sequence joins TRBV4-2 and TRBJ1-6, with D possibly being TRBD1 (6 bases). The CDR3 has 15 residues. Germline-derived CDR1 and CDR2 are LGHNA and YNFKEQ. Trimming shortened V by 0 bases and J by 7 bases, and 10 bases separated the two germline ends. This chain's CDR3 is CASSQDPGANSPLHF. CDR3 DNA: TGTGCCAGCAGCCAAGACCCAGGGGCGAATTCACCCCTCCACTTT.

This chain links TRBV5-1 with TRBJ1-1; D gene unclear. Germline values: CDR1 SGHRS, CDR2 YFSETQ. Trimming took 6 bases from V and 4 from J, leaving 10 bases between them. The CDR3 contains 12 residues. The CDR3 region has the DNA TGCGCCAGCACCTTCCCGGGCACTGAAGCTTTCTTT. It is translated as CASTFPGTEAFF.

The chain employs TRBV20-1 and TRBJ2-7; maybe TRBD2 (6 bases). CDR1 is DFQATT, CDR2 SNEGSKA, per germline (reference sequence). V was cut by 6 bases and J by 2 bases, with 11 bases left in between. The CDR3 runs to 12 residues. CDR3 loop: CSASGSTYEQYF. The CDR3 DNA sequence: TGCAGTGCGAGCGGGTCCACCTACGAGCAGTACTTC.

This chain uses TRBV7-8 with TRBJ2-4; possibly TRBD1 for D (6 bases). The ends were cut back, 5 bases at V and 0 bases at J, with 20 bases in the middle. The CDR3 runs 18 residues. Germline CDR1 SGHVS, CDR2 FQNEAQ. Here the CDR3 reads CASSVLQGPGVAKNIQYF. DNA for the CDR3: TGTGCCAGCAGCGTTCTACAGGGTCCAGGGGTAGCCAAAAACATTCAGTACTTC.

This clonotype was found a few times. CDR3: CASSQLGACTEAFF. CDR3 in DNA: TGCGCCAGCAGTCAATTAGGGGCGTGCACTGAAGCTTTCTTT. This chain links TRBV23-1 with TRBJ1-1; D might be TRBD1 (5 bases). TRBV23-1 is identified as an open reading frame with a role that is uncertain. CDR3 length: 14 amino acids. V lost 1 base to trimming and J lost 4 bases, with 10 bases between them.

Concerning this clonotype: Compared with germline, one end of the junction differs, possibly owing to a read error. The chain couples TRBV5-1 to TRBJ2-5, with D perhaps assigned TRBD1 or TRBD2 (5 bases each). CDR1 is SGHRS and CDR2 is YFSETQ in the germline V gene. CDR3 length equals 14 residues. CDR3 DNA sequence: TGCGCCAGCAGCTGGGACGGGAACCATGAGACCCAGTACTTC. This translates into CASSWDGNHETQYF.

This chain uses TRBV6-5 with TRBJ1-5, with a possible D match to TRBD1 (5 bases). This CDR3 spans 14 amino acids. V was pared by 0 bases and J by 7 bases, with 10 bases between. Per germline, CDR1 MNHEY and CDR2 SVGAGI. This chain's CDR3 is CASSYSPGNQPQHF. In DNA form, the CDR3 reads TGTGCCAGCAGTTACTCGCCAGGGAACCAGCCCCAGCATTTT.

This clonotype was detected only a few times. This chain links TRBV27 with TRBJ2-5; no firm D call. This CDR3 spans 15 amino acids. Germline V lookup: CDR1 MNHEY, CDR2 SMNVEV (reference sequence). The ends were cut back, 4 bases at V and 5 bases at J, with 17 bases in the middle. CDR3 sequence (DNA): TGTGCCAGCAGTTCACTCCGGAGTTCCTGGGAGACCCAGTACTTC. This translates into CASSSLRSSWETQYF.

This clonotype was observed a few times. This rearrangement joins TRBV27 to TRBJ1-4; D gene uncertain. This CDR3 has 15 residues. The germline V gene encodes CDR1 MNHEY and CDR2 SMNVEV (reference sequence). V lost 6 bases and J lost 3, with 14 bases in between. DNA for the CDR3: TGTGCCAGCAGCCACCTTTTCGGGCCTAATGAAAAACTGTTTTTT. Encoded protein: CASSHLFGPNEKLFF.

This clonotype was detected only a few times. The V and J genes are TRBV28 and TRBJ2-7; D is ambiguous. Germline CDR1 is MDHEN and CDR2 is SYDVKM. The CDR3 length is 11 residues. V was trimmed by 8 bases and J by 2 bases, leaving 7 bases between them. CDR3 residues: CASSQPYEQYF. The CDR3 nucleotides are TGTGCCAGCTCCCAACCCTACGAGCAGTACTTC. Supplemented by reference TRBV28 and TRBJ2-7, the full variable domain reads DVKVTQSSRYLVKRTGEKVFLECVQDMDHENMFWYRQDPGLGLRLIYFSYDVKMKEKGDIPEGYSVSREKKERFSLILESASTNQTSMYLCASSQPYEQYFGPGTRLTVT.

V and J are TRBV7-9 and TRBJ1-1; no definite D call. This CDR3 has 12 residues. V lost 2 bases to trimming and J lost 9 bases, with 10 bases between them. CDR1 is SEHNR and CDR2 is FQNEAQ in the germline V gene (reference sequence). The CDR3 region is CASSLSRDKAFF. CDR3 nucleotides: TGTGCCAGCAGCTTAAGTAGAGACAAAGCTTTCTTT.